The rows below give T cell receptor beta chains drawn from one sample of a study of blood T cell repertoires in COVID-19. This table comes from immunoSEQ multiplex PCR, and its TCRdb copy is limited to in-frame clones, with some not included. The data contain 95,000 to 150,000 clones, around 87% of them singletons. Sequenced input: peripheral blood. Source of these receptors: a woman between 70 and 85 years old with acute or convalescent COVID-19. The CDR3 runs from the conserved cysteine through the conserved F or W. D genes are given only for firm matches. Clone sizes are given selectively: once, few, many, or a class where the clone is expanded.

D,V,J,size,DNA,CDR3
.,TRBV7-2,TRBJ2-1,once,TGTGCCAGCAGCTTAGCGAGGTTGGCTGGGGAGCAGTTCTTC,CASSLARLAGEQFF
TRBD1,TRBV6-6,TRBJ1-6,.,TGTGCCAGCAGTGCGGACAGGGGAGAATCACCCCTCCACTTT,CASSADRGESPLHF
TRBD1,TRBV15,TRBJ1-3,.,TGTGCCACCAGCAGAGATCAGGGGGCGGGAAACACCATATATTTT,CATSRDQGAGNTIYF
.,TRBV14,TRBJ2-1,.,TGTGCCAGCAGCCAAGTTCGGAATGAGCAGTTCTTC,CASSQVRNEQFF
.,TRBV30,TRBJ2-2,.,TGTGCCTGCCCGACCGTCCCCGGGGGTACCGGGGAGCTGTTTTTT,CACPTVPGGTGELFF
.,TRBV2,TRBJ1-2,.,TGTGCCAGCAGTGAAACACCCTATGGCTACACCTTC,CASSETPYGYTF
.,TRBV5-4,TRBJ1-6,few,TGTGCCAGCAGCTTGGACAATTCAGGTTCACCCCTCCACTTT,CASSLDNSGSPLHF
TRBD1,TRBV5-4,TRBJ2-1,.,TGTGCCAGCAGCTTGTCGGGACAGGGAACACGGGACGAGCAGTTCTTC,CASSLSGQGTRDEQFF
TRBD2,TRBV3-1/TRBV3-2,TRBJ2-2,.,TGTGCCAGCAGCCAAGTGTTAATTCGGACTAGCGTATCGGGGGAGCTGTTTTTT,CASSQVLIRTSVSGELFF
TRBD1,TRBV19,TRBJ1-5,.,TGTGCCAGTAGTGCACCGGGACAGGCTAGCAATCAGCCCCAGCATTTT,CASSAPGQASNQPQHF
.,TRBV6-2/TRBV6-3,TRBJ1-2,few,TGTGCCAGCAGTTCATACAGGGAGGGGAACTATGGCTACACCTTC,CASSSYREGNYGYTF
TRBD2,TRBV5-1,TRBJ2-5,.,TGCGCCAGCAGCCCGCGGACTAGCGGGGCGGGGGAGACCCAGTACTTC,CASSPRTSGAGETQYF
TRBD1,TRBV19,TRBJ2-7,.,TGTGCCAGTAGTTCGTCAGGGGGCGAGCAGTACTTC,CASSSSGGEQYF
TRBD1,TRBV7-2,TRBJ1-1,.,TGTGCCAGCAGCTTGGGACCCGGGACAGGGCCGAACACTGAAGCTTTCTTT,CASSLGPGTGPNTEAFF
TRBD1,TRBV12-5,TRBJ2-2,.,TGTGCTAGTGGTTGGACAGGACAGGCGAACACCGGGGAGCTGTTTTTT,CASGWTGQANTGELFF
.,TRBV15,TRBJ2-5,.,TGTGCCTCCTCCAGGGCAGGGGTTGGGCAAGAGACCCAGTACTTC,CASSRAGVGQETQYF
.,TRBV5-1,TRBJ1-5,.,TGCGCCAGCAGCCCCGGGTCCCTGGGCAATCAGCCCCAGCATTTT,CASSPGSLGNQPQHF
.,TRBV10-1,TRBJ1-5,once,TGCGCCAGGTCGGGAGGCTTTTATAGCAATCAGCCCCAGCATTTT,CARSGGFYSNQPQHF
TRBD2,TRBV24-1,TRBJ2-1,.,TGTGCCACCAGTTCCCCCCGGGGGGGTTACAATGAGCAGTTCTTC,CATSSPRGGYNEQFF
TRBD1,TRBV2,TRBJ1-5,once,TGTGCCTGCCAGGGGGGCAATCAGCCCCAGCATTTT,CACQGGNQPQHF
TRBD1,TRBV6-2/TRBV6-3,TRBJ1-5,.,TGTGCCAGCAGCCTCGTGGGACAGGGGGCTGGGCAGCCCCAGCATTTT,CASSLVGQGAGQPQHF
.,TRBV19,TRBJ1-2,.,TGTGCCAGTAGTATAGTAACCGACAGAAACTATGGCTACACCTTC,CASSIVTDRNYGYTF
.,TRBV6-5,TRBJ2-7,.,TGTGCCAGCAGCACCCAAGACAGATACACCTACGAGCAGTACTTC,CASSTQDRYTYEQYF
.,TRBV30,TRBJ1-2,once,TGTGCCTGGTCTGTCAGCGACTATGGCTACACCTTC,CAWSVSDYGYTF
.,TRBV18,TRBJ2-5,.,TGTGCCAGCTCACCTAGGGTCGGGGAAGAGACCCAGTACTTC,CASSPRVGEETQYF
.,TRBV12-3/TRBV12-4,TRBJ2-3,.,TGTGCCAGCGCGGGCACAGATACGCAGTATTTT,CASAGTDTQYF
.,TRBV6-5,TRBJ1-2,.,TGTGCCAGCAGTTACTCGGGAGCCAGGAGAGGCTACACCTTC,CASSYSGARRGYTF
.,TRBV2,TRBJ2-2,few,TGTGCCAGCTCCCGTCTCGAGTTGGACACCGGGGAGCTGTTTTTT,CASSRLELDTGELFF
TRBD1,TRBV13,TRBJ1-2,.,TGTGCCAGCAGCCCCCCGGGACAGGGGGTCTATGGCTACACCTTC,CASSPPGQGVYGYTF
TRBD1,TRBV28,TRBJ1-1,.,TGTGCCAGCAGAAAGACAGGGGGCACTGAAGCTTTCTTT,CASRKTGGTEAFF
TRBD1,TRBV5-1,TRBJ1-2,.,TGCGCCAGCAGCCCGACGACAGGGGCCAACTATGGCTACACCTTC,CASSPTTGANYGYTF
TRBD2,TRBV28,TRBJ2-3,few,TGTGCCAGCAGTCGATTAACTAGCGGGGGCGCAGATACGCAGTATTTT,CASSRLTSGGADTQYF
.,TRBV6-5,TRBJ2-7,.,TGTGCCAGCAGAGACACTGCCTACGAGCAGTACTTC,CASRDTAYEQYF
.,TRBV7-6,TRBJ1-6,few,TGTGCCAGCAGCTTACGAGCGCTCTCTAATTCACCCCTCCACTTT,CASSLRALSNSPLHF
.,TRBV9,TRBJ1-1,.,TGTGCCAGCAGCTTTAACACCGACACTGAAGCTTTCTTT,CASSFNTDTEAFF